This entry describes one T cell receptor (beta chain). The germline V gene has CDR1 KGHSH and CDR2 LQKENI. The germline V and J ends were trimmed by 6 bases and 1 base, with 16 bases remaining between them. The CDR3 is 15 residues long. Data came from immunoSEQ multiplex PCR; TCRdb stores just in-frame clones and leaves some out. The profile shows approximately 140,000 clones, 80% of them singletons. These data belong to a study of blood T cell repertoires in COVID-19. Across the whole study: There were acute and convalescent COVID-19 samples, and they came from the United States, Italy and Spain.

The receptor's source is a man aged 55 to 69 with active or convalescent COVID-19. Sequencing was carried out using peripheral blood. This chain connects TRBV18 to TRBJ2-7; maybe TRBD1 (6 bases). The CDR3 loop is CASSHRQGPSYEQYF. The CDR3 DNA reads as TGTGCCAGCTCGCATAGGCAGGGGCCTTCCTACGAGCAGTACTTC.